The text below deals with one TCR beta chain. What it recognizes is unknown. This sample is drawn from a study of shared clonotypes between healthy human individuals. Whole-study context: Donor composition was two women and three men, aged 18 to 49.

There were only Caucasian adults among the donors, and all lived in Nashville, Tennessee. Overall study findings and caveats: Clonotypes shared by all four sorted-subset donors had higher generation probabilities than non-shared clonotypes. Limitation of the genetic and exposure-history diversity represented came from the few donors.

TCRdb's table, derived via immunoSEQ multiplex PCR, lists solely in-frame clones and lacks some. The sample shows some 1,100,000 clones, around 78% of them seen only once. The CDR3 contains 15 residues. The germline V gene has CDR1 MDHEN and CDR2 SYDVKM. Trimming took off 5 bases at V and 9 bases at J, with 20 bases between the two ends. The receptor's source is a man between 18 and 35 years old in good health. Some clones in this sample may be carry-over from other donors' samples. The sequencing input was memory CD4+ T cells from PBMCs. Regarding subset: CD45RA-negative fraction. V gene TRBV28 combines with J gene TRBJ2-4; D tentatively fits TRBD1 or TRBD2 (5 bases each). The CDR3 sequence: CASSPPQGLRGIQYF. Written as DNA, the CDR3 is TGTGCCAGCAGTCCCCCGCAGGGCTTGAGGGGCATTCAGTACTTC.